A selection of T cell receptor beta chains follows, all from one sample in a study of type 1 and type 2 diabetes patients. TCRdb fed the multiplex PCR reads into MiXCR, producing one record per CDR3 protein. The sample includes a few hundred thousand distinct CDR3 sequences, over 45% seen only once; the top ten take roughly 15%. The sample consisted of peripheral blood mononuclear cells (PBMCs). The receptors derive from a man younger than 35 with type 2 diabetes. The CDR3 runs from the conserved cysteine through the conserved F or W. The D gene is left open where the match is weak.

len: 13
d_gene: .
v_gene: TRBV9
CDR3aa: CASSVRESETQYF

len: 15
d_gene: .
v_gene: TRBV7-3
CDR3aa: CASSYSEGQVYEQYF

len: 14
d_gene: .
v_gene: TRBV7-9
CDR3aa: CASSLVGRREKLFF

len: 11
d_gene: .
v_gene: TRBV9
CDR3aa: CASSAFYGYTF

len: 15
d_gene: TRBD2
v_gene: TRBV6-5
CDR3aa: CASSLTSGPYNEQFF

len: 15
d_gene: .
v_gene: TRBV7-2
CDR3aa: CASSTRGAGANVLTF

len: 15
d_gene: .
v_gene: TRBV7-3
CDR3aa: CASSLTGDKQETQYF

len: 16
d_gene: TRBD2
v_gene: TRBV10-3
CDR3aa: CAKPGLKTRITYEQDF

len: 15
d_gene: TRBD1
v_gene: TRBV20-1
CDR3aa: CSARDVFTGGAEAFF

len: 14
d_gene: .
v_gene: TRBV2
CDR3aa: CASSKQRDSYEQYF

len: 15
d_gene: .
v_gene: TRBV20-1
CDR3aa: CSARDPGGGNTEAFF

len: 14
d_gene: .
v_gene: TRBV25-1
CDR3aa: CASSGGTRNTEAFF

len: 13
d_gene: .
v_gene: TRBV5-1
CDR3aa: CASSRTTVNEQFF

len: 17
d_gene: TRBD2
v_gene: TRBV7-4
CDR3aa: CASSLGSGRDDLYEQYF

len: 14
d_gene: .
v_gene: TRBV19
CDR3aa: CASSIGVLNTEAFF

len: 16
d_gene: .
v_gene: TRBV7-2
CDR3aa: CASSLVLGQRHQPQHF

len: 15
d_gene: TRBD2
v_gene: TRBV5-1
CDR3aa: CASSAGLAETDTQYF

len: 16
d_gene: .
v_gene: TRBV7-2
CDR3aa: CASSAGGGFMNTEAFF

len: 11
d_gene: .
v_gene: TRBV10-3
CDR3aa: CATGLTYEQYF

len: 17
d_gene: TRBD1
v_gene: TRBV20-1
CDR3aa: CSALLGTGDWGNQPQHF

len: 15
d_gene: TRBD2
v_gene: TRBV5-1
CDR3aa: CASSLSGGRDYEQYF

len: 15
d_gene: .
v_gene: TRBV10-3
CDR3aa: CASSERVQSNTEAFF

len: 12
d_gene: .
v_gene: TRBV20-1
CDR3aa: CSALWEVYTQYF

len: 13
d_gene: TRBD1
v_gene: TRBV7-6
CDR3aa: CASSLGTGDTQYF

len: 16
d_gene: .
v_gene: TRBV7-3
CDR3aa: CASSLEGTATNEKLFF

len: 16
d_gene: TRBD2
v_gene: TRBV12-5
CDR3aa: CASGSGTSVLTGELFF

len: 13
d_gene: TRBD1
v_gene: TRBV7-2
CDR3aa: CASSPTGVQPQHF

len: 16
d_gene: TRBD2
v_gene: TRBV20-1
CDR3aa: CSATSGTSGFLGEQYF

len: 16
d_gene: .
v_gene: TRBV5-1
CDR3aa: CASSLTPAPANTEAFF

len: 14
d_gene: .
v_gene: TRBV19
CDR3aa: CASTRRADLGEQYF

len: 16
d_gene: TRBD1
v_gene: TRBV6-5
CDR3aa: CASSYSWTGANYGYTF

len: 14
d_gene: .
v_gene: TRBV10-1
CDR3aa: CASSVVLSNQPQHF

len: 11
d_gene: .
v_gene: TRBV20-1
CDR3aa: CSARERGTQYF

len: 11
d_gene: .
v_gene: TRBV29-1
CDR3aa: CSVVSGNTIYF